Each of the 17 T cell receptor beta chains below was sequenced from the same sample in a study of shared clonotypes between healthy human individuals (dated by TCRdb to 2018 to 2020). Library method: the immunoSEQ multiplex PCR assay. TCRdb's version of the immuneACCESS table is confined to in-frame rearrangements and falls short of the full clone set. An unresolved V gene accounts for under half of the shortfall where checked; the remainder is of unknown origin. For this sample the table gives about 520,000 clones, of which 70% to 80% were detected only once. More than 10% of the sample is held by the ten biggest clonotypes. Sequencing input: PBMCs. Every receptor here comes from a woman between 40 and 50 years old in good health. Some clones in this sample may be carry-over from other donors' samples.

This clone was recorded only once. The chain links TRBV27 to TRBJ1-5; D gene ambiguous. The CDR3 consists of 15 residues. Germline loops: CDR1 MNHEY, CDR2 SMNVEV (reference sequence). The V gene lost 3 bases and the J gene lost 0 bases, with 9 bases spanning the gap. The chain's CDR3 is CASSLWTGSNQPQHF. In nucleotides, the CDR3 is TGTGCCAGCAGTTTGTGGACTGGTAGCAATCAGCCCCAGCATTTT.

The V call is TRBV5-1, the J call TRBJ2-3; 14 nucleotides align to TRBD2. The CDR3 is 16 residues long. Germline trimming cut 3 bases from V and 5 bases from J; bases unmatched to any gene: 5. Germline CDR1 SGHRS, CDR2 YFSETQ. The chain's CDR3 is CASSSGTSGSIDTQYF. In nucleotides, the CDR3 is TGCGCCAGCAGCTCCGGGACTAGCGGGAGTATAGATACGCAGTATTTT. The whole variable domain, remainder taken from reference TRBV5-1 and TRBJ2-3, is KAGVTQTPRYLIKTRGQQVTLSCSPISGHRSVSWYQQTPGQGLQFLFEYFSETQRNKGNFPGRFSGRQFSNSRSEMNVSTLELGDSALYLCASSSGTSGSIDTQYFGPGTRLTVL.

The CDR3 bases are TGTGCCAGCAGCTTAGGGGGACAGATCAATGAAAAACTGTTTTTT. It translates to CASSLGGQINEKLFF. V gene TRBV13 combines with J gene TRBJ1-4, with 7 bases that match TRBD1. V trimming: 0 bases; J trimming: 5 bases; junction bases outside the gene matches: 3. Germline lookup yields CDR1 PRHDT and CDR2 FYEKMQ (reference sequence). The CDR3 has 15 amino acids. The full variable domain, completed using reference TRBV13 and TRBJ1-4, is AAGVIQSPRHLIKEKRETATLKCYPIPRHDTVYWYQQGPGQDPQFLISFYEKMQSDKGSIPDRFSAQQFSDYHSELNMSSLELGDSALYFCASSLGGQINEKLFFGSGTQLSVL.

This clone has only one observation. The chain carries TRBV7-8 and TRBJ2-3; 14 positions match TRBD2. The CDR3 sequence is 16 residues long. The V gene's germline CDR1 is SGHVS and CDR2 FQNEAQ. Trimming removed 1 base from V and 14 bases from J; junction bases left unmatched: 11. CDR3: CASSLDRLAGGRFSYF. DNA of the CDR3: TGTGCCAGCAGCTTAGACCGACTAGCGGGAGGGCGATTTTCGTATTTT.

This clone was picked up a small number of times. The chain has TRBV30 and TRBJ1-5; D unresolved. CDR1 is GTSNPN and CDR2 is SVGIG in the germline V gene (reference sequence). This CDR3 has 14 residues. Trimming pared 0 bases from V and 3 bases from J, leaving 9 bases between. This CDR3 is CAWSVRQLNQPQHF. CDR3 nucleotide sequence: TGTGCCTGGAGTGTAAGGCAGCTCAATCAGCCCCAGCATTTT. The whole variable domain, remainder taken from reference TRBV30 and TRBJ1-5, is SQTIHQWPATLVQPVGSPLSLECTVEGTSNPNLYWYRQAAGRGLQLLFYSVGIGQISSEVPQNLSASRPQDRQFILSSKKLLLSDSGFYLCAWSVRQLNQPQHFGDGTRLSIL.

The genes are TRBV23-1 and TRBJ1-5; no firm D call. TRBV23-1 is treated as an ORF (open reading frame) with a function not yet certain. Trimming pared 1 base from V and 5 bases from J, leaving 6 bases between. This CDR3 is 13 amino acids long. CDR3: CASSQFEDQPQHF. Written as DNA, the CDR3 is TGCGCCAGCAGTCAATTCGAGGATCAGCCCCAGCATTTT.

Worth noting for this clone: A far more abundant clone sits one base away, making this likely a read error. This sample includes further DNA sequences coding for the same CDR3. The CDR3 here is CASSPTGNYGYTF. The DNA for the CDR3 is TGTGCCAGCAGCCCAACAGGGAACTATGGCTACACCTTC. The chain uses TRBV4-2 and TRBJ1-2, with a possible D match to TRBD1 (6 bases). The germline V gene encodes CDR1 LGHNA and CDR2 YNFKEQ. The CDR3 is 13 amino acids. V was cut by 4 bases and J by 2 bases, with 8 bases left in between.

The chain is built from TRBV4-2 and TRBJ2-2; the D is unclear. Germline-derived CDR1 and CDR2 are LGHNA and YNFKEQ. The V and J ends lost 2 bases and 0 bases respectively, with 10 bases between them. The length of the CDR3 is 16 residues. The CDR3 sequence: CASSQSLRSNTGELFF. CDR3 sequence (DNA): TGTGCCAGCAGCCAATCCCTCAGGTCGAACACCGGGGAGCTGTTTTTT.

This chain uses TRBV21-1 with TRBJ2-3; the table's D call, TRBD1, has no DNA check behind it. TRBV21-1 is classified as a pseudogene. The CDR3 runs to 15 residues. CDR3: CASSKRAGDTDTQYF. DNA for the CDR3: TGTGCCAGCAGCAAAAGGGCAGGGGACACAGATACGCAGTATTTT.

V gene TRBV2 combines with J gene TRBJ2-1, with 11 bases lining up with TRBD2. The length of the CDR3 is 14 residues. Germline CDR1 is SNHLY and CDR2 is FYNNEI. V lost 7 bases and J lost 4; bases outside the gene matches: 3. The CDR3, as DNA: TGTGCCAGCACAGGGACTAGCGGTTACAATGAGCAGTTCTTC. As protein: CASTGTSGYNEQFF. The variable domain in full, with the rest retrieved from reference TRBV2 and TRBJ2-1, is EPEVTQTPSHQVTQMGQEVILRCVPISNHLYFYWYRQILGQKVEFLVSFYNNEISEKSEIFDDQFSVERPDGSNFTLKIRSTKLEDSAMYFCASTGTSGYNEQFFGPGTRLTVL.

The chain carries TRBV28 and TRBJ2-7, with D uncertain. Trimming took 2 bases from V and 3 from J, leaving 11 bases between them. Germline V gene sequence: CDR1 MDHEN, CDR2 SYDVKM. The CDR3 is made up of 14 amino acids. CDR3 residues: CASSLGQIIYEQYF. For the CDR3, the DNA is TGTGCCAGCAGTTTAGGTCAGATAATCTACGAGCAGTACTTC.

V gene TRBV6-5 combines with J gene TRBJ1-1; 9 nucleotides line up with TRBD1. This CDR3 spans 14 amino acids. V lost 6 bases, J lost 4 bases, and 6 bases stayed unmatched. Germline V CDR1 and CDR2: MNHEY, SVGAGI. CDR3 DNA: TGTGCCAGCAGACCGACAGGGGGTTTCACTGAAGCTTTCTTT. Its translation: CASRPTGGFTEAFF.

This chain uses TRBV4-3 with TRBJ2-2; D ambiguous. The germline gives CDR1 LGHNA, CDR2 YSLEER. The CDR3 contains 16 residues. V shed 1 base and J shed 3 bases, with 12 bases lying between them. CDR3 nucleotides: TGCGCCAGCAGCCAAGGGGGTAACAGATACACCGGGGAGCTGTTTTTT. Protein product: CASSQGGNRYTGELFF.

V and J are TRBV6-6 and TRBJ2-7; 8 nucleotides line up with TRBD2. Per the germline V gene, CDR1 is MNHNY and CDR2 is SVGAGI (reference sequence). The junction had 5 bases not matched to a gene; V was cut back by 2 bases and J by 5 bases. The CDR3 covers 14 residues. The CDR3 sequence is CASSYPGLADEQYF. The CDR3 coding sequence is TGTGCCAGCAGTTACCCTGGACTAGCCGACGAGCAGTACTTC.

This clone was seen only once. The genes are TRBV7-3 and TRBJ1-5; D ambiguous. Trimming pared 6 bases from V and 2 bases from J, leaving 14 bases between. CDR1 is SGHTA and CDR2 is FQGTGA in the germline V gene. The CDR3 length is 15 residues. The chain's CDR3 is CASRRSDVGNQPQHF. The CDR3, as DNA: TGTGCCAGCAGACGATCAGATGTGGGCAATCAGCCCCAGCATTTT.

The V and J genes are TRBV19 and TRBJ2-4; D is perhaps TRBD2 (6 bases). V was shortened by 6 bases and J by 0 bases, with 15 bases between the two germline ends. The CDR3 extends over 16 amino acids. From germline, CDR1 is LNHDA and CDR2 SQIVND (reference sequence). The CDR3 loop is CASSLTPGLAKNIQYF. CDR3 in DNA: TGTGCCAGTAGCCTTACCCCGGGACTAGCCAAAAACATTCAGTACTTC.

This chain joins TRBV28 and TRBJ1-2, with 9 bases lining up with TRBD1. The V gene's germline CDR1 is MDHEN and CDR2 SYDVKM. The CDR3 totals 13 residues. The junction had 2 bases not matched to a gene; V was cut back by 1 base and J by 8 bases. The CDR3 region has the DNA TGTGCCAGCAGTTTATACAGGGGGCGCGGCTACACCTTC. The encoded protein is CASSLYRGRGYTF.